Shown below are 14 T cell receptor beta chains from a single sample sequenced in a study of cytomegalovirus exposure and HLA in healthy donors. The PCR had 60 Vbeta and 13 Jbeta primers. Clones were sequenced by immunoSEQ multiplex PCR, and TCRdb holds only the in-frame ones, with some missing. Of 200,000 or so clones listed, around 75% are singletons. Sequencing was performed on PBMCs. The source is a woman aged 25 to 45 in good health and CMV-seropositive.

This clone was seen once. The chain uses TRBV7-3 and TRBJ1-1; TRBD1 agrees at 9 bases. V lost 3 bases and J lost 4; bases outside the gene matches: 12. Germline V gene sequence: CDR1 SGHTA, CDR2 FQGTGA. The CDR3 runs 17 residues. CDR3 protein: CASSLKTGGSMGTEAFF. The CDR3 DNA sequence: TGTGCCAGCAGCTTGAAAACAGGGGGCAGTATGGGCACTGAAGCTTTCTTT.

The chain is built from TRBV25-1 and TRBJ2-1, with TRBD2 as a possible D gene (6 bases). The CDR3 totals 10 residues. The germline gives CDR1 MGHDK, CDR2 SYGVNS. Trimming took off 8 bases at V and 15 bases at J, with 14 bases between the two ends. The CDR3 DNA reads TGTGCCAGCGAGTCAGGGAGGCGGTTCTTC. Amino acids: CASESGRRFF.

The V gene is TRBV7-8, the J gene TRBJ2-7; TRBD1 matches 10 bases. The CDR3 contains 14 residues. Trimming cost V 10 bases and J 3 bases; bases outside gene matches: 9. The germline gives CDR1 SGHVS, CDR2 FQNEAQ. The CDR3 nucleotides are TGTGCCACCACAACGGGACAGGGGAACTACGAGCAGTACTTC. Encoded protein: CATTTGQGNYEQYF.

The rearrangement uses TRBV11-2 and TRBJ1-1, with a possible D match to TRBD1 (5 bases). The CDR3 runs to 12 residues. V dropped 3 bases and J dropped 4 bases, with 6 bases sitting between them. CDR1 SGHAT and CDR2 FQNNGV come from the germline V gene. Here the CDR3 DNA reads TGTGCCAGCAGCTTCGGGGGCACTGAAGCTTTCTTT. Translation gives CASSFGGTEAFF. The entire variable domain, with the rest obtained from reference TRBV11-2 and TRBJ1-1, is as follows: EAGVAQSPRYKIIEKRQSVAFWCNPISGHATLYWYQQILGQGPKLLIQFQNNGVVDDSQLPKDRFSAERLKGVDSTLKIQPAKLEDSAVYLCASSFGGTEAFFGQGTRLTVV.

V usage is TRBV6-6 and J usage is TRBJ1-4; D uncertain. The germline V gene has CDR1 MNHNY and CDR2 SVGAGI (reference sequence). The CDR3 sequence is 10 residues long. Trimming shortened V by 4 bases and J by 11 bases, and 5 bases separated the two germline ends. Written as DNA, the CDR3 is TGTGCCAGCAGTTCCGAGAAACTGTTTTTT. This gives the protein CASSSEKLFF.

To note about this clone: The same CDR3 is also encoded by other DNA sequences in this sample. This chain uses TRBV5-1 with TRBJ2-1; TRBD2 aligns across 7 bases. Unmatched junction bases numbered 5, after V lost 0 bases and J lost 5 bases. Germline V gene data show CDR1 as SGHRS and CDR2 as YFSETQ. The CDR3 spans 15 residues. The CDR3, as DNA: TGCGCCAGCAGCTTGGTGGGGGGGGGTAACAATGAGCAGTTCTTC. Encoded protein: CASSLVGGGNNEQFF.

The rearrangement joins TRBV6-5 to TRBJ1-1; possibly TRBD1 for D (5 bases). Germline values: CDR1 MNHEY, CDR2 SVGAGI. Trimming pared 6 bases from V and 8 bases from J, leaving 13 bases between. This CDR3 has 12 residues. This chain's CDR3 is CASSPLGGEAFF. As DNA, the CDR3 is TGTGCCAGCAGCCCCCTGGGGGGGGAAGCTTTCTTT.

The CDR3 region is CASSLVTGSPSEKLFF. CDR3 bases: TGTGCCAGCAGCTTAGTCACAGGGTCCCCTTCGGAAAAACTGTTTTTT. The chain carries TRBV11-2 and TRBJ1-4; D is perhaps TRBD1 (6 bases). The CDR3 consists of 16 residues. Germline CDR1 SGHAT, CDR2 FQNNGV. Deletions cut 1 base from V and 8 bases from J, with 17 bases between.

This clone has only one observation. The chain combines TRBV5-3 with TRBJ1-4; 8 nucleotides align to TRBD1. TRBV5-3 is classed as an ORF, of uncertain function. The ends lost 4 bases at V and 7 bases at J; junction bases unmatched: 15. The CDR3 runs 17 residues. The CDR3: CARSPDRAGGLSEKLFF. DNA of the CDR3: TGTGCCAGAAGCCCGGACAGGGCAGGGGGTCTAAGTGAAAAACTGTTTTTT.

The chain is built from TRBV15 and TRBJ1-5; D is undetermined. CDR3 length: 17 residues. The V end was cut by 0 bases, the J end by 2 bases, with 14 bases between. Per germline, CDR1 LNHNV and CDR2 YYDKDF (reference sequence). The CDR3: CATSRDRGLGGNQPQHF. CDR3 sequence (DNA): TGTGCCACCAGCAGAGATAGAGGGCTAGGAGGCAATCAGCCCCAGCATTTT. The whole variable domain, filled in from reference TRBV15 and TRBJ1-5, reads DAMVIQNPRYQVTQFGKPVTLSCSQTLNHNVMYWYQQKSSQAPKLLFHYYDKDFNNEADTPDNFQSRRPNTSFCFLDIRSPGLGDTAMYLCATSRDRGLGGNQPQHFGDGTRLSIL.

The chain carries TRBV6-5 and TRBJ1-6, with 11 bases aligning to TRBD1. In germline, CDR1 is MNHEY, CDR2 SVGAGI. Trimming removed 4 bases from V and 13 bases from J; junction bases left unmatched: 9. CDR3 length equals 15 residues. The CDR3 loop is CASSFRRDRGSPLHF. The CDR3 DNA reads TGTGCCAGCAGTTTCCGCCGGGACAGGGGGTCCCCCCTCCACTTT.

This clone was observed a single time. The chain recombines TRBV7-9 with TRBJ1-4; the D gene is possibly TRBD1 (6 bases). V was pared by 3 bases and J by 3 bases, with 8 bases between. CDR1 SEHNR and CDR2 FQNEAQ come from the germline V gene (reference sequence). This CDR3 contains 14 residues. The CDR3 DNA follows: TGTGCCAGCAGCTTGGACAGCCCTAATGAAAAACTGTTTTTT. It is translated as CASSLDSPNEKLFF.

The chain is built from TRBV6-6 and TRBJ1-5, with D possibly matching TRBD1 (6 bases). Looked up from germline, CDR1 is MNHNY and CDR2 is SVGAGI (reference sequence). This CDR3 comprises 14 residues. With 2 bases removed from V and 2 bases from J, the gap between germline ends came to 7 bases. CDR3 sequence: CASSYAGGNQPQHF. CDR3 nucleotide sequence: TGTGCCAGCAGTTACGCAGGGGGCAATCAGCCCCAGCATTTT.

This clone came up once. This chain uses TRBV19 with TRBJ2-7, with D tentatively TRBD2 (6 bases). The V gene lost 3 bases and the J gene lost 4 bases, with 16 bases spanning the gap. Per germline, CDR1 LNHDA and CDR2 SQIVND (reference sequence). The CDR3 length is 15 residues. The CDR3 here is CASSIGAGPSYEQYF. For the CDR3, the DNA is TGTGCCAGTAGTATCGGGGCGGGACCCTCTTACGAGCAGTACTTC.